The sequence of this T cell receptor (beta chain) was determined in a study of response to subunit inactivated influenza vaccine. Findings of the study overall: The authors proposed limited new T cell recruitment per seasonal influenza vaccination.

TCRdb re-called the RT-PCR reads with MiXCR, one entry per CDR3 protein. The sample includes 200,000 to 300,000 distinct CDR3 sequences, more than 10% of them seen just once. Germline V gene sequence: CDR1 SGHRS, CDR2 YFSETQ. With 2 bases removed from V and 7 bases from J, the gap between germline ends came to 33 bases. The CDR3 is made up of 20 amino acids. This clonotype was found many times. Its antigen is not identified. V usage is TRBV5-1 and J usage is TRBJ2-5; D unresolved. This clonotype was sampled from a man aged 50 to 59 who received an inactivated influenza vaccine. This sample comprised non-naive T cells sorted from PBMCs, obtained 14 to 15 days before vaccination. The CDR3 is CASSLLNHSEILLQEGTQYF. The CDR3 coding sequence is TGCGCCAGCAGCTTACTAAACCATTCAGAAATTCTACTCCAAGAAGGGACCCAGTACTTC.